The 9 T cell receptor beta chains reported below all come from one sample, sequenced in a study of naive and memory T cell subsets. Amplification of ligated cDNA took four PCR rounds with SP2 and nested alpha and beta constant primers. TCRdb ran MiXCR on the 5' RACE reads and lists one entry per CDR3 protein. The profile shows roughly 48,000 distinct CDR3 sequences, 4.7% of them singletons. TCR cDNA received a 3' ligated oligonucleotide that carried a UMI. The receptor set was obtained from a female donor in good health.

This clonotype was observed many times. J is TRBJ1-5 and V is TRBV20-1, with a possible D match to TRBD1 (5 bases). V gave up 0 bases and J gave up 7 bases, with 13 bases separating them. The CDR3 extends over 14 amino acids. Germline-derived CDR1 and CDR2 are DFQATT and SNEGSKA (reference sequence). In DNA, the CDR3 is TGCAGTGCTAGAGATCTTTGGGGCGGGCAGCCCCAGCATTTT. Translation gives CSARDLWGGQPQHF.

This clonotype was observed many times. J is TRBJ2-2 and V is TRBV14, with D unclear. This CDR3 contains 13 residues. Trimming removed 1 base from V and 4 bases from J, with 4 bases in between. The germline gives CDR1 SGHDN, CDR2 FVKESK. The CDR3 region is CASSQGLTGELFF. CDR3 DNA sequence: TGTGCCAGCAGCCAAGGCCTCACCGGGGAGCTGTTTTTT.

This clonotype was picked up many times. The chain couples TRBV29-1 to TRBJ2-5; no firm D call. CDR3 length: 14 residues. Trimming stripped 5 bases from V and 2 bases from J, with 15 bases between. Germline V lookup: CDR1 SQVTM, CDR2 ANQGSEA. In nucleotides, the CDR3 is TGCAGCGTTCAGATAGGGAACGTTCAAGAGACCCAGTACTTC. Translation: CSVQIGNVQETQYF.

In its sample, this clonotype was seen many times. V gene TRBV9 combines with J gene TRBJ2-7, with D uncertain. The CDR3 has 12 residues. The V gene lost 4 bases and the J gene lost 5 bases, with 10 bases spanning the gap. Germline lookup yields CDR1 SGDLS and CDR2 YYNGEE. The CDR3 DNA reads as TGTGCCAGCAGCTTCCAAGGTGACGAGCAGTACTTC. Its translation is CASSFQGDEQYF.

This clonotype was detected ten times or more. The V gene is TRBV29-1, the J gene TRBJ2-6, with D uncertain. This CDR3 comprises 13 residues. Deletions cut 2 bases from V and 3 bases from J, with 5 bases between. CDR1 is SQVTM, CDR2 ANQGSEA, per germline. The CDR3 region has the DNA TGCAGCGTTGAAACCATTGGGGCCAACGTCCTGACTTTC. It translates to CSVETIGANVLTF.

This clonotype was found many times. The rearrangement joins TRBV20-1 to TRBJ2-1; the match to TRBD2 covers 12 bases. With V trimmed by 5 bases and J by 4 bases, 3 bases remained unmatched. Germline V CDR1 and CDR2: DFQATT, SNEGSKA (reference sequence). This CDR3 is built from 14 residues. Here the CDR3 DNA reads TGCAGTGCTGCCGGGACTAGCGGGTACAATGAGCAGTTCTTC. Translation: CSAAGTSGYNEQFF.

The rearrangement uses TRBV10-2 and TRBJ2-7, with TRBD2 as a possible D gene (6 bases). The germline V gene has CDR1 WSHSY and CDR2 SAAADI. The CDR3 length is 13 residues. The V end lost 6 bases, the J end lost 4 bases, and 13 bases lay between the germline ends. CDR3 DNA: TGCGCCAGCAGCCCGGGACTCTTATACGAGCAGTACTTC. Its protein is CASSPGLLYEQYF.

This clonotype was observed many times. Here the CDR3 reads CASSVKREGSYEQYF. CDR3 in DNA: TGTGCCAGCAGCGTTAAGCGGGAGGGCTCCTACGAGCAGTACTTC. This chain joins TRBV9 and TRBJ2-7, with 10 bases fitting TRBD2. CDR1 and CDR2 (germline): SGDLS, YYNGEE. CDR3 length: 15 amino acids. After removal of 2 bases from V and 0 bases from J, the junction contained 2 bases not matched to a gene.

This clonotype was picked up many times. The rearrangement uses TRBV27 and TRBJ1-1; D call uncertain. CDR3 length: 14 amino acids. Trimming removed 6 bases from V and 1 base from J, with 12 bases in between. Per germline, CDR1 MNHEY and CDR2 SMNVEV (reference sequence). The CDR3 bases are TGTGCCAGCAGCCTTCGTCGTCAGAACACTGAAGCTTTCTTT. Amino acids: CASSLRRQNTEAFF.